These 6 T cell receptor beta chains were sequenced from one sample in a study of control samples from healthy donors and cancer patients. Sequencing was performed with immunoSEQ multiplex PCR; in TCRdb, only in-frame clones are kept and a portion is missing. The sample has about 59,000 clones, roughly 90% seen once. The sequenced sample consisted of PBMCs. All receptors come from a man aged 40-50 years with colorectal cancer.

The table lists this clone with a count of one. The chain uses TRBV7-2 and TRBJ1-4; D gene unclear. V was shortened by 5 bases and J by 7 bases, with 14 bases between the two germline ends. This CDR3 comprises 14 residues. Germline assignment: CDR1 SGHTA and CDR2 FQGNSA. The DNA for the CDR3 is TGTGCCAGCAGCCCCGACACCGGGAGTGAAAAACTGTTTTTT. It translates to CASSPDTGSEKLFF.

The chain recombines TRBV2 with TRBJ2-3; no definite D call. V was shortened by 4 bases and J by 5 bases, with 16 bases between the two germline ends. The germline V gene has CDR1 SNHLY and CDR2 FYNNEI. CDR3 size: 15 residues. In DNA form, the CDR3 reads TGTGCCAGCAGTGCCCTGTGGGTAGCCGGAGATACGCAGTATTTT. Protein sequence: CASSALWVAGDTQYF.

The rearrangement links TRBV6-5 to TRBJ1-6; no definite D call. Germline V gene lookup returns CDR1 MNHEY and CDR2 SVGAGI. This CDR3 is 14 amino acids long. Trimming left V 0 bases short and J 9 bases short, with 9 bases between. Here the CDR3 DNA reads TGTGCCAGCAGTTACTCGGGATCGGGTTCACCCCTCCACTTT. This translates into CASSYSGSGSPLHF.

The V gene is TRBV12-3 or TRBV12-4, the J gene TRBJ1-1; D gene unclear. The V and J ends lost 4 bases and 6 bases respectively, with 12 bases between them. The CDR3 has 13 amino acids. This chain's CDR3 is CASSSGVIPEAFF. In DNA, the CDR3 is TGTGCCAGCAGTTCCGGGGTGATTCCTGAAGCTTTCTTT.

The chain is built from TRBV6-5 and TRBJ1-1; D not resolved. V lost 8 bases and J 0 bases, leaving 7 bases between the germline ends. The CDR3 extends over 12 amino acids. CDR1 is MNHEY, CDR2 SVGAGI, per germline. As DNA, the CDR3 is TGTGCCAGCGGGGTCGTGAACACTGAAGCTTTCTTT. Protein sequence: CASGVVNTEAFF.

The chain links TRBV6-5 to TRBJ2-7, with a weak D call TRBD1 (6 bases). CDR1 is MNHEY, CDR2 SVGAGI, per germline. Trimming removed 0 bases from V and 1 base from J, with 10 bases in between. CDR3 length: 15 amino acids. The CDR3 DNA reads as TGTGCCAGCAGTTACTCGACTCAGGGGTCCTACGAGCAGTACTTC. This gives the protein CASSYSTQGSYEQYF.